Listed below are T cell receptor beta chains from one sample, sequenced in a study of regulatory T cells in long-lasting Graves disease. In TCRdb, the multiplex PCR reads were re-called with MiXCR into one record per CDR3 protein. The sample shows 320,000 or so distinct CDR3 sequences, more than 15% of them seen only once. Here the sequenced sample was peripheral blood mononuclear cells (PBMCs), taken at new diagnosis, from a patient treated with antithyroid drugs. The receptors stem from a female donor with Graves disease. Each CDR3 is given with its conserved first and last residue. The D gene is left open where the match is weak. Where a row states a size, it is once, few, many or the class of an expanded clone; other rows omit it.

j_call: TRBJ1-5; clone_size: many; v_call: TRBV24-1; d_call: TRBD1; cdr3_aa: CATSAAGTDNQPQHF; cdr3_nt: TGTGCCACCAGTGCCGCCGGGACAGATAATCAGCCCCAGCATTTT
j_call: TRBJ1-5; clone_size: many; v_call: TRBV28; d_call: TRBD1; cdr3_aa: CAIRTGSQPQHF; cdr3_nt: TGTGCCATACGGACAGGTTCTCAGCCCCAGCATTTT
j_call: TRBJ1-1; clone_size: many; v_call: TRBV7-2; d_call: .; cdr3_aa: CASSLNQWMNTEAFF; cdr3_nt: TGTGCCAGCAGCTTGAATCAGTGGATGAACACTGAAGCTTTCTTT
j_call: TRBJ1-1; clone_size: .; v_call: TRBV28; d_call: .; cdr3_aa: CASSLSSASGEAFF; cdr3_nt: TGTGCCAGCAGTTTAAGCTCGGCTTCGGGTGAAGCTTTCTTT
j_call: TRBJ1-2; clone_size: many; v_call: TRBV28; d_call: TRBD1; cdr3_aa: CASRDRGKGHYGYTF; cdr3_nt: TGTGCCAGCCGGGACAGGGGGAAGGGGCACTATGGCTACACCTTC
j_call: TRBJ2-7; clone_size: few; v_call: TRBV12-3/TRBV12-4; d_call: TRBD2; cdr3_aa: CATGKLAGNPGSYEQYF; cdr3_nt: TGTGCAACCGGGAAACTAGCGGGAAATCCGGGCTCCTACGAGCAGTACTTC
j_call: TRBJ2-1; clone_size: many; v_call: TRBV20-1; d_call: .; cdr3_aa: CSAKGGPEQFF; cdr3_nt: TGCAGTGCAAAAGGAGGGCCTGAGCAGTTCTTC
j_call: TRBJ2-2; clone_size: many; v_call: TRBV12-3/TRBV12-4; d_call: .; cdr3_aa: CASVADNANTGELFF; cdr3_nt: TGTGCCAGCGTGGCAGACAACGCGAACACCGGGGAGCTGTTTTTT
j_call: TRBJ1-2; clone_size: .; v_call: TRBV27; d_call: .; cdr3_aa: CASSPKTGPGYGYTF; cdr3_nt: TGTGCCAGCAGTCCCAAGACAGGCCCGGGATATGGCTACACCTTC
j_call: TRBJ2-5; clone_size: many; v_call: TRBV6-2/TRBV6-3; d_call: .; cdr3_aa: CASRLRPVETQYF; cdr3_nt: TGTGCCAGCAGACTGAGACCTGTGGAGACCCAGTACTTC
j_call: TRBJ1-4; clone_size: few; v_call: TRBV5-6; d_call: .; cdr3_aa: CASSQALQGEKLFF; cdr3_nt: TGTGCCAGCAGCCAGGCGCTTCAGGGTGAAAAACTGTTTTTT
j_call: TRBJ2-2; clone_size: .; v_call: TRBV10-3; d_call: .; cdr3_aa: CAISELGTANTGELFF; cdr3_nt: TGTGCCATCAGTGAGCTCGGAACAGCGAACACCGGGGAGCTGTTTTTT
j_call: TRBJ1-1; clone_size: .; v_call: TRBV24-1; d_call: .; cdr3_aa: CASRLGGPNTEAFF; cdr3_nt: TGTGCCAGCCGACTGGGAGGACCGAACACTGAAGCTTTCTTT
j_call: TRBJ2-7; clone_size: few; v_call: TRBV28; d_call: TRBD2; cdr3_aa: CASNLAGGPGQYF; cdr3_nt: TGTGCCAGCAATCTAGCGGGAGGGCCAGGGCAGTACTTC
j_call: TRBJ2-5; clone_size: many; v_call: TRBV20-1; d_call: .; cdr3_aa: CSANDDRTGETQYF; cdr3_nt: TGCAGTGCTAACGACGACAGGACTGGGGAGACCCAGTACTTC
j_call: TRBJ2-2; clone_size: few; v_call: TRBV9; d_call: .; cdr3_aa: CASSVGNQNTGELFF; cdr3_nt: TGTGCCAGCAGCGTAGGTAACCAAAACACCGGGGAGCTGTTTTTT
j_call: TRBJ2-1; clone_size: many; v_call: TRBV19; d_call: TRBD2; cdr3_aa: CASSSGTSEGNEQFF; cdr3_nt: TGTGCCAGTAGTTCCGGGACTAGCGAGGGAAATGAGCAGTTCTTC
j_call: TRBJ2-7; clone_size: many; v_call: TRBV7-9; d_call: TRBD1; cdr3_aa: CASSLVDRGGEQYF; cdr3_nt: TGTGCCAGCAGCTTGGTTGACAGGGGAGGCGAGCAGTACTTC
j_call: TRBJ2-7; clone_size: .; v_call: TRBV3-1; d_call: .; cdr3_aa: CASSQGSTPYEQYF; cdr3_nt: TGTGCCAGCAGCCAAGGGAGCACGCCCTACGAGCAGTACTTC
j_call: TRBJ1-5; clone_size: many; v_call: TRBV12-5; d_call: .; cdr3_aa: CASGPGFNQPQHF; cdr3_nt: TGTGCTAGTGGGCCAGGGTTCAATCAGCCCCAGCATTTT
j_call: TRBJ1-2; clone_size: few; v_call: TRBV3-1; d_call: .; cdr3_aa: CASSSWRGYGYTF; cdr3_nt: TGTGCCAGCAGCTCGTGGAGGGGTTATGGCTACACCTTC
j_call: TRBJ2-7; clone_size: .; v_call: TRBV9; d_call: TRBD1; cdr3_aa: CASRQGAHEQYF; cdr3_nt: TGTGCCAGCAGGCAGGGGGCTCACGAGCAGTACTTC
j_call: TRBJ2-3; clone_size: once; v_call: TRBV12-3/TRBV12-4; d_call: TRBD2; cdr3_aa: CASSLRTRGLAGRSTDTQYF; cdr3_nt: TGTGCCAGCAGTTTACGGACCCGGGGACTAGCGGGACGAAGTACAGATACGCAGTATTTT
j_call: TRBJ2-2; clone_size: many; v_call: TRBV10-2; d_call: .; cdr3_aa: CASSEQDKSGELFF; cdr3_nt: TGCGCCAGCAGTGAACAGGACAAATCCGGGGAGCTGTTTTTT
j_call: TRBJ2-7; clone_size: .; v_call: TRBV12-3/TRBV12-4; d_call: .; cdr3_aa: CASSPQQGRYEQYF; cdr3_nt: TGTGCCAGCAGTCCCCAACAGGGCCGGTACGAGCAGTACTTC
j_call: TRBJ1-1; clone_size: few; v_call: TRBV24-1; d_call: .; cdr3_aa: CATKGDGHTEAFF; cdr3_nt: TGTGCCACCAAGGGGGACGGCCACACTGAAGCTTTCTTT
j_call: TRBJ1-5; clone_size: few; v_call: TRBV6-1; d_call: .; cdr3_aa: CASRDSSGPAQHF; cdr3_nt: TGTGCCAGCAGGGACAGTAGCGGGCCCGCGCAGCATTTT
j_call: TRBJ2-1; clone_size: many; v_call: TRBV7-2; d_call: TRBD1; cdr3_aa: CASSLGGTGSYDEQFF; cdr3_nt: TGTGCCAGCAGCTTAGGAGGGACAGGGAGCTACGATGAGCAGTTCTTC